Below are 11 T cell receptor beta chains sequenced from a single sample in a study of blood T cell repertoires in COVID-19. This table comes from immunoSEQ multiplex PCR, and its TCRdb copy is limited to in-frame clones, with some not included. The data hold about 400,000 clones, with roughly 90% observed a single time. The specimen was PBMCs or T cells enriched from blood (not recorded which). These TCRs come from a woman in her thirties or forties with acute COVID-19.

For this clone: The germline gene is not matched at one end of the junction; a read error may be the cause. In DNA form, the CDR3 reads TGTGCCACCACTGATAAGAGGACCGGGGAGCTGTTTTTT. Translation gives CATTDKRTGELFF. The V gene is TRBV24-1, the J gene TRBJ2-2; unclear D gene. This CDR3 has 13 amino acids. Germline CDR1 reads KGHDR; CDR2 reads SFDVKD.

V gene TRBV6-2 or TRBV6-3 combines with J gene TRBJ1-1; no reliable D call. V lost 1 base to trimming and J lost 1 base, with 10 bases between them. The length of the CDR3 is 15 residues. Looked up from germline, CDR1 is MNHEY and CDR2 is SVGEGT. The CDR3 here is CASSYFGGPNTEAFF. CDR3 DNA: TGTGCCAGCAGTTACTTTGGAGGGCCGAACACTGAAGCTTTCTTT.

The chain employs TRBV18 and TRBJ2-1; perhaps TRBD2 as D (5 bases). Trimming left V 1 base short and J 6 bases short, with 10 bases between. Germline assignment: CDR1 KGHSH and CDR2 LQKENI. The CDR3 has 14 amino acids. CDR3 in DNA: TGTGCCAGCTCACCACAGCGGAACTCCAATGAGCAGTTCTTC. It encodes CASSPQRNSNEQFF.

V and J are TRBV2 and TRBJ2-1; tentatively, D is TRBD2 (5 bases). V shed 4 bases and J shed 5 bases, with 9 bases lying between them. The CDR3 totals 13 residues. Germline V gene sequence: CDR1 SNHLY, CDR2 FYNNEI. The CDR3 spells CASSGGLNNEQFF. The CDR3 bases are TGTGCCAGCAGTGGAGGACTTAACAATGAGCAGTTCTTC.

The J gene is TRBJ1-2, the V gene TRBV30; D is unresolved. This CDR3 contains 13 residues. V was pared by 4 bases and J by 2 bases, with 11 bases between. Germline V CDR1 and CDR2: GTSNPN, SVGIG (reference sequence). Here the CDR3 reads CAWNEGQNYGYTF. The CDR3 DNA sequence: TGTGCCTGGAATGAGGGCCAAAACTATGGCTACACCTTC.

The chain links TRBV28 to TRBJ1-1; possible D gene TRBD1, 5 bases. The CDR3 sequence is 14 residues long. V gave up 4 bases and J gave up 1 base, with 10 bases separating them. Germline-derived CDR1 and CDR2 are MDHEN and SYDVKM. CDR3 in DNA: TGTGCCAGCAGTTATCCGGGGGGGAACACTGAAGCTTTCTTT. Encoded protein: CASSYPGGNTEAFF.

V is TRBV12-5 and J is TRBJ2-3; D call uncertain. CDR3 length: 17 residues. V gave up 0 bases and J gave up 1 base, with 14 bases separating them. CDR1 LGHNT and CDR2 FRNRAP come from the germline V gene. The CDR3 protein is CASGLVLVLGGTDTQYF. CDR3 in DNA: TGTGCTAGTGGTTTGGTGCTTGTGCTGGGCGGCACAGATACGCAGTATTTT.

The chain recombines TRBV29-1 with TRBJ2-1; D perhaps matches TRBD2 (5 bases). The CDR3 has 12 residues. V lost 7 bases, J lost 6 bases, and 13 bases lay in between. Per germline, CDR1 SQVTM and CDR2 ANQGSEA. CDR3 amino acids: CSASTGSNEQFF. CDR3 DNA sequence: TGCAGCGCAAGCACGGGATCCAATGAGCAGTTCTTC.

This rearrangement joins TRBV9 to TRBJ2-2; D is unresolved. Germline V gene data show CDR1 as SGDLS and CDR2 as YYNGEE. Trimming pared 4 bases from V and 4 bases from J, leaving 5 bases between. This CDR3 region has 12 residues. CDR3 DNA: TGTGCCAGCAGCCCATTCACCGGGGAGCTGTTTTTT. It translates to CASSPFTGELFF.

The chain links TRBV29-1 to TRBJ2-5; weak D call: TRBD1 (6 bases). Per germline, CDR1 SQVTM and CDR2 ANQGSEA. The CDR3 has 14 residues. V lost 0 bases, J lost 5 bases, and 13 bases lay in between. The CDR3 region has the DNA TGCAGCGTTGAAGATCAACGGCAGGGGGAGACCCAGTACTTC. It codes for CSVEDQRQGETQYF.

The V call is TRBV12-3 or TRBV12-4, the J call TRBJ1-2; D is perhaps TRBD1 (6 bases). This CDR3 comprises 13 residues. V dropped 8 bases and J dropped 3 bases, with 13 bases sitting between them. This CDR3 is CASFSRTDYGYTF. CDR3 coding DNA: TGTGCCAGCTTTTCTCGGACAGACTATGGCTACACCTTC.